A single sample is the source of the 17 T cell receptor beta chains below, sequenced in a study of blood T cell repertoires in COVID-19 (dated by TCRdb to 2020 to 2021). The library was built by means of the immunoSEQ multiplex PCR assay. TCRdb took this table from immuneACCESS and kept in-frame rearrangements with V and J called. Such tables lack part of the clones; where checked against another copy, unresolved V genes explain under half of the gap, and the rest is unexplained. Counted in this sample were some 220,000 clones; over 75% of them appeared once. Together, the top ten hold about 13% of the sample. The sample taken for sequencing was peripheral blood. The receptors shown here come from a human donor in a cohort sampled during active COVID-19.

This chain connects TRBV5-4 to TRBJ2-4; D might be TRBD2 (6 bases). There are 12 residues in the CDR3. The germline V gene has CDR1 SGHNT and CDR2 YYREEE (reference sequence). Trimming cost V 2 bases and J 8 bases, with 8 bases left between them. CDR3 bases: TGTGCCAGCAGCTTAGGGGAGGACATTCAGTACTTC. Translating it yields CASSLGEDIQYF.

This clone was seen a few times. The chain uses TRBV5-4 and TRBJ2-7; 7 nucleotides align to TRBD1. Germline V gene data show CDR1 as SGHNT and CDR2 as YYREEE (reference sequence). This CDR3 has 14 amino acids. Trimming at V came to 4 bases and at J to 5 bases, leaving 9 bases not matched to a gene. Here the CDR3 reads CASSLFRDSDEQYF. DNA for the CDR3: TGTGCCAGCAGCCTATTCCGGGACAGCGACGAGCAGTACTTC.

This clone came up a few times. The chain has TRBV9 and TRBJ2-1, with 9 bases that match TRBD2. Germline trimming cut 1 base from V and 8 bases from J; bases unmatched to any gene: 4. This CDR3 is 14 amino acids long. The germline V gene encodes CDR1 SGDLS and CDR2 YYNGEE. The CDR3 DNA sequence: TGTGCCAGCAGCGTACTAGCGGGGCTAGATGAGCAGTTCTTC. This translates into CASSVLAGLDEQFF.

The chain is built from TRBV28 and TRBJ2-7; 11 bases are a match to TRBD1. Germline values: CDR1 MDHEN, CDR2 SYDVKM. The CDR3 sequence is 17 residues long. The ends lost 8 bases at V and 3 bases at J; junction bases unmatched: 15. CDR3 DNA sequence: TGTGCCAGCCGGACAGGGGGCGCCCATCTACGCATCTACGAGCAGTACTTC. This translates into CASRTGGAHLRIYEQYF.

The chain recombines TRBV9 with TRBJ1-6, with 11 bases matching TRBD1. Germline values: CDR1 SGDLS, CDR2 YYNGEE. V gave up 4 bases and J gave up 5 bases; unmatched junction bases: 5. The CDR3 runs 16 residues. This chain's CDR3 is CASSWTGGANNSPLHF. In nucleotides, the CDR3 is TGTGCCAGCAGCTGGACAGGGGGCGCGAATAATTCACCCCTCCACTTT.

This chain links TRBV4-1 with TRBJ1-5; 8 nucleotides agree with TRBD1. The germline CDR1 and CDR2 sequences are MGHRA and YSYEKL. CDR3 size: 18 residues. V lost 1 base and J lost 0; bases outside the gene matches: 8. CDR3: CASSQVPRTGRSNQPQHF. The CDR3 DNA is TGCGCCAGCAGCCAAGTACCCCGGACAGGGCGTAGCAATCAGCCCCAGCATTTT.

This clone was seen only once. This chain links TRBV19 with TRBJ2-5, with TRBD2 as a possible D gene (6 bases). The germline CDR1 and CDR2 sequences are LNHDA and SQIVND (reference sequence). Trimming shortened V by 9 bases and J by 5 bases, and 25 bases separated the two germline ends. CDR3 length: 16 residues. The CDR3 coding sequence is TGTGCCAGCACAATGAGGAGGGACGGCGGACTGGAGACCCAGTACTTC. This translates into CASTMRRDGGLETQYF.

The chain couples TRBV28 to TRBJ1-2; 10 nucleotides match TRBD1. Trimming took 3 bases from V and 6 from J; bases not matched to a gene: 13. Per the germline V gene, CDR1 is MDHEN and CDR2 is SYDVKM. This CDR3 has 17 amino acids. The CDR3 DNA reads TGTGCCAGCAGTTTCCCCGTAGGGACAGGGGATAGGAATGGCTACACCTTC. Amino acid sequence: CASSFPVGTGDRNGYTF.

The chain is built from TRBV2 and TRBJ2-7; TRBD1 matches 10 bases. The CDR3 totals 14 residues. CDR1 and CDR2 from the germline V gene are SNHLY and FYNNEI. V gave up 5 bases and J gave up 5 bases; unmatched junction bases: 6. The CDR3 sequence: CASSSGTGVHEQYF. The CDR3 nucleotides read TGTGCCAGCAGTTCCGGGACAGGGGTCCACGAGCAGTACTTC.

This CDR3 is CAISPWTTNYGYTF. In nucleotides, the CDR3 is TGTGCCATCAGTCCTTGGACAACTAACTATGGCTACACCTTC. The genes are TRBV10-3 and TRBJ1-2, with a tentative D call TRBD1 (5 bases). Germline loops: CDR1 ENHRY, CDR2 SYGVKD. This CDR3 region has 14 residues. V dropped 5 bases and J dropped 0 bases, with 10 bases sitting between them.

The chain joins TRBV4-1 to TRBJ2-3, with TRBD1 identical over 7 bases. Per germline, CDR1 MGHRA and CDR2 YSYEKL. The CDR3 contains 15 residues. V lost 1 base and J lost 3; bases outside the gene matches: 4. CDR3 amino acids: CASSQAGRGTDTQYF. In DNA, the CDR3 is TGCGCCAGCAGCCAAGCGGGCAGGGGGACAGATACGCAGTATTTT.

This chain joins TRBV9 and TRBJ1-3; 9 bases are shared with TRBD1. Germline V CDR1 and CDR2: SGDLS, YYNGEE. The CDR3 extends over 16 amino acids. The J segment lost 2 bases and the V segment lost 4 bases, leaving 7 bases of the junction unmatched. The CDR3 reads CASSHMDRGTGNTIYF. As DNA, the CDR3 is TGTGCCAGCAGCCACATGGACAGGGGAACTGGAAACACCATATATTTT.

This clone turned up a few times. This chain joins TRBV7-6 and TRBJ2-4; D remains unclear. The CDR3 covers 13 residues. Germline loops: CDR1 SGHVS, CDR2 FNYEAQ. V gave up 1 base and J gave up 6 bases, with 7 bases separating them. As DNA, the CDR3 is TGTGCCAGCAGCTTAGGTCCCGTAAACATTCAGTACTTC. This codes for CASSLGPVNIQYF.

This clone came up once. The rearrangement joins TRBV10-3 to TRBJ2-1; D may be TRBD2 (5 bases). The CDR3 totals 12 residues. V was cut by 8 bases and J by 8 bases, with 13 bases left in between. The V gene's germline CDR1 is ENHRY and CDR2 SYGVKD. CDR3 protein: CAIWTGNDEQFF. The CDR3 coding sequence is TGTGCCATCTGGACTGGGAACGATGAGCAGTTCTTC.

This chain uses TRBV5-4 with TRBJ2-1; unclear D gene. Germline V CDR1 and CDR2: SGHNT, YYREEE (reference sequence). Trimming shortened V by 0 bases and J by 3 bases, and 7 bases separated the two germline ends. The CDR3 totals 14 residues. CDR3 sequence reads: CASSLEPSYNEQFF. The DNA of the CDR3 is TGTGCCAGCAGCTTGGAGCCGAGCTACAATGAGCAGTTCTTC. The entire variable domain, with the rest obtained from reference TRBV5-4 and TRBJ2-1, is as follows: ETGVTQSPTHLIKTRGQQVTLRCSSQSGHNTVSWYQQALGQGPQFIFQYYREEENGRGNFPPRFSGLQFPNYSSELNVNALELDDSALYLCASSLEPSYNEQFFGPGTRLTVL.

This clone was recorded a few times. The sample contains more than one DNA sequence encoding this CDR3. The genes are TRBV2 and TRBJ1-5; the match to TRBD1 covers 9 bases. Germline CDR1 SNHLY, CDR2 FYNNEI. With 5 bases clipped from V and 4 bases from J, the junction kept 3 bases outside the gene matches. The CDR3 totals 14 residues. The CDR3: CASSRQGGNQPQHF. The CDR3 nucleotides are TGTGCCAGCAGTCGACAGGGGGGTAATCAGCCCCAGCATTTT.

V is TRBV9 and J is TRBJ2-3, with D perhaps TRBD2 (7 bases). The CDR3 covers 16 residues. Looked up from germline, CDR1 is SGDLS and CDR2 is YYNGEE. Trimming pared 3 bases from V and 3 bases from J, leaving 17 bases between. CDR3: CASSGPGGGSTDTQYF. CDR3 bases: TGTGCCAGCAGCGGCCCAGGCGGGGGCTCAACAGATACGCAGTATTTT.